The TCR beta chain under discussion was sequenced for a study of blood T cell repertoires in COVID-19. The assay was immunoSEQ multiplex PCR, and TCRdb's table has in-frame clones only and misses some. The repertoire holds approximately 260,000 clones, about 86% seen once, with 3.5% to 5% in the top ten. This CDR3 region has 14 residues. Germline CDR1 reads SEHNR; CDR2 reads FQNEAQ (reference sequence). The V and J ends lost 5 bases and 2 bases respectively, with 10 bases between them. V usage is TRBV7-9 and J usage is TRBJ2-1, with D perhaps TRBD2 (5 bases). This receptor was taken from a man in his thirties or forties with acute COVID-19. Sequenced sample: PBMCs or T cells enriched from blood (not recorded which). The CDR3 spells CASSHAGTYNEQFF. The CDR3, as DNA: TGTGCCAGCAGCCATGCCGGGACCTACAATGAGCAGTTCTTC.